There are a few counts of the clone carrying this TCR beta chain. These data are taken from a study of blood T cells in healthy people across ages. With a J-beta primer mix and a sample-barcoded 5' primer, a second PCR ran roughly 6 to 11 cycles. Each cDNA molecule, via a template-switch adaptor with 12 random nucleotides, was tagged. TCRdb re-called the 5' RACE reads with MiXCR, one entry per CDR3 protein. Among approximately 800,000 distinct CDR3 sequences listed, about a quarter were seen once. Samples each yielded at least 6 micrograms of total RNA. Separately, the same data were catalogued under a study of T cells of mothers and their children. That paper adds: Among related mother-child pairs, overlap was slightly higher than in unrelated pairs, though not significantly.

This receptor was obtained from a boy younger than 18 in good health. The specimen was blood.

The CDR3 protein is CASSLDVGSSSYEQYF. CDR3 DNA sequence: TGCGCCAGCAGCCTGGATGTGGGATCTAGCTCCTACGAGCAGTACTTC. The rearrangement joins TRBV5-1 to TRBJ2-5; the D is unclear. Judging by the DNA end, TRBJ2-7 fits better; the J call may be wrong. There are 16 residues in the CDR3. Germline V CDR1 and CDR2: SGHRS, YFSETQ.